The rows below give T cell receptor beta chains drawn from one sample of a study of vaccination and CD4 T cells after COVID-19. In TCRdb, the PCR reads were re-called with MiXCR into one record per CDR3 protein. Of fewer than 20,000 distinct CDR3 sequences in the sample, about 56% were seen once. The antigens for these receptors are not known. The specimen was CD4+ T cells from blood, cultured in vitro. The receptors shown here come from a human donor who had recovered from COVID-19. Each CDR3 is given with its conserved first and last residue. Fields, in order: J gene, D gene, V gene, clone size, CDR3 DNA, CDR3 protein. The D gene is left open where the match is weak. Clone size is shown for a subset of rows, as once, few, many or a class of expanded clone.

>TRBJ2-5|TRBD2|TRBV11-3|.
TGTGCCAGCAGCCAGGGACTAGCGGGATCGGCAGAGACCCAGTACTTC
CASSQGLAGSAETQYF
>TRBJ2-4|TRBD2|TRBV20-1|few
TGCAGTGCTAGGGGGACTAGCGGGAGCAAAAACATTCAGTACTTC
CSARGTSGSKNIQYF
>TRBJ2-7|TRBD1|TRBV12-3/TRBV12-4|.
TGTGCCAGCAGTTTAGACGGCAGGGGGAAAACATACGAGCAGTACTTC
CASSLDGRGKTYEQYF
>TRBJ2-7|.|TRBV5-1|few
TGCGCCAGCAGCTTCGTACCTTCGCTCGAGCAGTACTTC
CASSFVPSLEQYF
>TRBJ1-2|.|TRBV6-1|.
TGTGCCAGCAGTGCAACAGGGCGGAATGGCTACACCTTC
CASSATGRNGYTF
>TRBJ2-1|.|TRBV20-1|.
TGCAGTGCTAGAGTGCGAGCAAGCTACAATGAGCAGTTCTTC
CSARVRASYNEQFF
>TRBJ1-1|.|TRBV6-2/TRBV6-3|.
TGTGCCAGCAGTTATCAGAGACGGCCGGAAGCTTTCTTT
CASSYQRRPEAFF
>TRBJ1-2|TRBD1|TRBV11-3|.
TGTGCCAGCAGCAGACAGGGAGGAAGTGGCTACACCTTC
CASSRQGGSGYTF
>TRBJ1-5|TRBD1|TRBV24-1|few
TGTGCCACCAGTGAGACAGGGACGGGGGAGCCCCAGCATTTT
CATSETGTGEPQHF
>TRBJ2-7|TRBD2|TRBV7-9|.
TGTGCCAGCAGCTTAGTCTCGGGGAGGGTCTACGAGCAGTACTTC
CASSLVSGRVYEQYF
>TRBJ1-3|TRBD1|TRBV10-2|.
TGCGCCAGCAGTGAGAGCAGGACAGGTGGAAACACCATATATTTT
CASSESRTGGNTIYF
>TRBJ2-4|TRBD1|TRBV24-1|few
TGTGCCACCAGTGATTGGACAGGGAGAGTCGAATTC
CATSDWTGRVEF
>TRBJ2-1|.|TRBV29-1|.
TGCAGCGTTGATAGTACGGGAGCCTACAATGAGCAGTTCTTC
CSVDSTGAYNEQFF
>TRBJ2-7|TRBD1|TRBV24-1|.
TGTGCCACCAGTGACTGGGACAGGGGCTACGAGCAGTACTTC
CATSDWDRGYEQYF
>TRBJ2-7|TRBD2|TRBV10-3|.
TGTGCCAGCCAGACATTCAGGGAGGGGGAGCAGTACTTC
CASQTFREGEQYF
>TRBJ2-4|TRBD1|TRBV20-1|few
TGCAGTGCTAAGGGGGCGGGAAACATTCAGTACTTC
CSAKGAGNIQYF
>TRBJ2-1|TRBD2|TRBV6-2/TRBV6-3|.
TGTGCCAGCAGTTACGGGGCGGGGACTAACAATGAGCAGTTCTTC
CASSYGAGTNNEQFF
>TRBJ2-7|TRBD1|TRBV10-3|.
TGTGCCATCAGTGAATCATCTTCCGACAGGGGATCGGGCGAGCAGTACTTC
CAISESSSDRGSGEQYF
>TRBJ1-2|.|TRBV4-2|.
TGTGCCAGCAGCCAAGGTACTCTCAGGAGAATAAACTATGGCTACACCTTC
CASSQGTLRRINYGYTF
>TRBJ2-5|.|TRBV2|.
TGTGCCTCTAGGTTCGGGACCCAGTACTTC
CASRFGTQYF
>TRBJ1-3|.|TRBV7-2|.
TGTGCCAGCAGCCCCCACTCAGGTTCTCACTCTGGAAACACCATATATTTT
CASSPHSGSHSGNTIYF
>TRBJ1-5|TRBD1|TRBV19|.
TGTGCCAGTAGTCTGACAGGGAGAGGTCAGCCCCAGCATTTT
CASSLTGRGQPQHF
>TRBJ1-3|.|TRBV18|.
TGTGCCAGCTCACCACCTTCAGGCCGCTCTGGAAACACCATATATTTT
CASSPPSGRSGNTIYF
>TRBJ2-7|.|TRBV28|.
TGTGCCAGCAGTTCGTTTACAGCCTACGAGCAGTACTTC
CASSSFTAYEQYF
>TRBJ1-2|.|TRBV12-3/TRBV12-4|.
TGTGCCAGCAGACCCGACAGCATCGTCACTAACTATGGCTACACCTTC
CASRPDSIVTNYGYTF
>TRBJ1-1|.|TRBV6-1|.
TGTGCCAGCAGTCCCCGGACGGGGAACACTGAAGCTTTCTTT
CASSPRTGNTEAFF
>TRBJ2-3|.|TRBV30|.
TGTGCCTGGACTTCGCGGGCCCTGGATACGCAGTATTTT
CAWTSRALDTQYF
>TRBJ2-7|.|TRBV7-8|.
TGTGCCAGCAGCTTAGGTCGTCTTCTAGCCTACGAGCAGTACTTC
CASSLGRLLAYEQYF
>TRBJ2-5|TRBD2|TRBV2|.
TGTGCCAGCACGGGGGAGGGCGAGACCCAGTACTTC
CASTGEGETQYF